This is a list of T cell receptor beta chains from one sample in a study of T cell clones after liver transplantation. No cognate antigen is known for these TCRs. Profiling relied on immunoSEQ multiplex PCR, and the TCRdb table lists in-frame clones only, not all of them. In the table there are about 2,100 clones, approximately 20% of which are singletons. Sequenced sample: CD8+ T cells from cultured PBMCs. These receptors came from a human patient who received a liver transplant. Among the T cells, some may be from the graft donor. The conserved cysteine and the conserved F or W are not part of the CDR3 here. The D gene is left open where the match is weak.

d_call cdr3_length v_call cdr3_aa
NA 11 TRBV7-8 ASSEKGDTEAF
TRBD1 17 TRBV19 ASIPPLSWDSPAPYGYT
TRBD2 14 TRBV25-1 ASSEYPGLATDTQY
NA 13 TRBV9 ASSVGAALSYEQY
NA 12 TRBV6-4 ASSEGAQNTEAF
NA 12 TRBV7-7 ASSLENYGNTIY
TRBD1 13 TRBV6-5 ASSYFGTGPYEQY
NA 13 TRBV5-5 ASSPGPGSSYEQY
NA 12 TRBV6-1 ASSSPGATDTQY
TRBD2 13 TRBV27 ASSLGASGGGEQF
NA 11 TRBV7-7 ASSLTSVPEAF
TRBD2 15 TRBV7-7 ASSLELTSGPQETQY
NA 12 TRBV4-2 ASSRLTNTGELF
NA 12 TRBV4-1 ASSQGPVADTQY
TRBD2 15 TRBV27 ASSIVPGLAGTDTQY
NA 13 TRBV19 ASSSLLWAESPLH
TRBD1 14 TRBV19 ASRDRGQNAFAPQH
NA 12 TRBV6-6 ASSSPGATDTQY
NA 12 TRBV7-6 ASSQGGTAYEQY
NA 14 TRBV4-1 ASSQELMGGHNEQY
NA 13 TRBV5-1 ASSQGSGLPYEQY
NA 11 TRBV6-5 ASRGGLDTEAF
NA 13 TRBV7-2 ASSLSAFEDYGYT
NA 12 TRBV13 ASSFWTENTEAF
TRBD2 13 TRBV14 ASSQRSRGDYEQY
NA 14 TRBV7-9 ASSLSSGERGTEAF
TRBD2 14 TRBV11-2 ASTSPGAGGKDEQF
NA 15 TRBV4-3 ASSQRGTYSGANVLT
TRBD2 13 TRBV19 ASSISGLAAYEQY
TRBD1 16 TRBV23-1 ASSSPGTGVLVDYGYT
NA 15 TRBV13 ASSLEGARSSYNEQF
TRBD2 12 TRBV30 AWSVMTSGPLRF
NA 13 TRBV5-6 ASSPGPGSSYEQY
NA 11 TRBV28 ARRLFPAHGYT
NA 10 TRBV9 ASSAPDDTQY
TRBD2 13 TRBV19 ASSIAGGLANEQF
NA 11 TRBV7-2 ASSRGGNQPQH
TRBD2 10 TRBV28 AAASGGGEQY
NA 10 TRBV13 ASSSAYYEQY
NA 10 TRBV30 AWESGPSEAF
NA 11 TRBV7-2 ASSFGYGSEQY
TRBD2 14 TRBV11-1 ASSPPTGGRDDIQY
NA 13 TRBV7-6 ASSFDLGSSYEQY
TRBD2 12 TRBV6-6 ASSGGSSTGELF
NA 14 TRBV28 ASSLWGKELLSEAF
NA 12 TRBV4-2 ASALGSGGYEQY
NA 9 TRBV7-9 ASRLGNEQF
NA 10 TRBV5-5 ASSYLSTEAF
TRBD2 13 TRBV4-3 ASSPAGGLGNEQF
NA 12 TRBV10-3 ASSLGANNYEQY
NA 14 TRBV13 ASSPHRVDPNQPQH
NA 10 TRBV11-2 ASSLGTYGYT
NA 12 TRBV29-1 SVEVYSTSYEQY
NA 12 TRBV27 ASSQGLRTGELF
NA 15 TRBV9 ASSAGGRFLSGNTIY
NA 15 TRBV21-1 ASSQAIATTARNTIY
NA 12 TRBV7-9 ASSLAGANQPQH
NA 12 TRBV5-6 ASSSSLVRYEQY
NA 11 TRBV21-1 ASTSAAAIEAF
TRBD1 13 TRBV19 ASSVGTGGGYGYT